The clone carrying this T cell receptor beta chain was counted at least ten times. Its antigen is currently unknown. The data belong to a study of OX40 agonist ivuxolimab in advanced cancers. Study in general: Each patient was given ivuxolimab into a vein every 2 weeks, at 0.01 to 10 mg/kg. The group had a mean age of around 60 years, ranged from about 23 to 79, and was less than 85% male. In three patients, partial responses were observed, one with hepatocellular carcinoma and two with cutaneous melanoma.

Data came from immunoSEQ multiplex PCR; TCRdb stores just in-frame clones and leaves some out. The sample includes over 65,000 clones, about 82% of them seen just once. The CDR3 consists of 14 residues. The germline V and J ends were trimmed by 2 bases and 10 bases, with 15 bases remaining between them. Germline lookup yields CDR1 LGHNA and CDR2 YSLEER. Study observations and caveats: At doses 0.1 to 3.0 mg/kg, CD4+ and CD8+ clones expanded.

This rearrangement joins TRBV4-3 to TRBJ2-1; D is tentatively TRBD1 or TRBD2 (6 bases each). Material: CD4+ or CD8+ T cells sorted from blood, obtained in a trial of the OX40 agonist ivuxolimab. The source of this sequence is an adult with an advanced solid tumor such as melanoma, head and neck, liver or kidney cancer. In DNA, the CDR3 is TGCGCCAGCAGCCAACTGTCGGGGGCGGGCGAGCAGTTCTTC. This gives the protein CASSQLSGAGEQFF.